These T cell receptor beta chains were read from a single sample in a study of OX40 agonist ivuxolimab in advanced cancers. The protocol was immunoSEQ multiplex PCR, while the TCRdb copy is restricted to in-frame clones and leaves out a portion. The sample lists about 99,000 clones; 90% to 95% were seen once. The starting material was CD4+ or CD8+ T cells sorted from blood, obtained in a trial of the OX40 agonist ivuxolimab. All receptors come from an adult with an advanced solid tumor such as melanoma, head and neck, liver or kidney cancer. Each CDR3 is given with its conserved first and last residue. D genes are given only for firm matches. The listing skips clone size in some rows; elsewhere it reads once, few, many or a size class.

D gene | CDR3 length | J gene | clone size | V gene | CDR3 DNA | CDR3 protein
. | 15 | TRBJ2-7 | . | TRBV6-5 | TGTGCCAGCAGTTATCAACAGGGATTCTCCTACGAGCAGTACTTC | CASSYQQGFSYEQYF
. | 15 | TRBJ1-2 | . | TRBV6-1 | TGTGCCAGCAGTGACGGTGGTGGGAACCCCTATGGCTACACCTTC | CASSDGGGNPYGYTF
. | 14 | TRBJ1-1 | once | TRBV2 | TGTGCCAGCACTCTCACGGGGGTAGGCTCTGAAGCTTTCTTT | CASTLTGVGSEAFF
. | 15 | TRBJ2-2 | . | TRBV5-1 | TGCGCCAGCAGCACAGGACAGCGGAACACCGGGGAGCTGTTTTTT | CASSTGQRNTGELFF
. | 13 | TRBJ1-1 | . | TRBV5-5 | TGTGCCAGCAAAGCCCTGAGGAACACTGAAGCTTTCTTT | CASKALRNTEAFF
. | 16 | TRBJ2-7 | . | TRBV28 | TGTGCCAGCAGCCGTACAGGACGGTATAGCTCCTACGAGCAGTACTTC | CASSRTGRYSSYEQYF
. | 16 | TRBJ2-6 | . | TRBV6-5 | TGTGCCAGCAGTTCCCCCAGGGACTCTGGGGCCAACGTCCTGACTTTC | CASSSPRDSGANVLTF
. | 11 | TRBJ1-2 | many | TRBV19 | TGTGCCAGTAGTAATAACTATGGCTACACCTTC | CASSNNYGYTF
. | 15 | TRBJ2-1 | . | TRBV27 | TGTGCCAGCAGTTTTTACCCCCCCCCTTTGGATGAGCAGTTCTTC | CASSFYPPPLDEQFF
. | 14 | TRBJ1-1 | . | TRBV5-4 | TGTGCCAGCAAACGGGACTACATGAACACTGAAGCTTTCTTT | CASKRDYMNTEAFF
TRBD1 | 19 | TRBJ2-7 | . | TRBV18 | TGTGCCAGCTCACCACTCTTGGCCGGCGCGGGACAGGCTTCGGTCGAGCAGTACTTC | CASSPLLAGAGQASVEQYF
. | 12 | TRBJ2-3 | . | TRBV5-1 | TGCGCCAGCAGCTTACAGGGTCATGGGAAGTATTTT | CASSLQGHGKYF
. | 13 | TRBJ2-7 | . | TRBV18 | TGTGCCAGCTCACCACCAGGGGCCCACGAGCAGTACTTC | CASSPPGAHEQYF
TRBD2 | 17 | TRBJ2-1 | . | TRBV28 | TGTGCCAGCTCCTGGACTAGCGGCGGCCTAGGGTACAATGAGCAGTTCTTC | CASSWTSGGLGYNEQFF
TRBD1 | 14 | TRBJ1-2 | once | TRBV28 | TGTGCCAGCAGGCCGGGACAGGAAGTTTATGGCTACACCTTC | CASRPGQEVYGYTF
. | 13 | TRBJ1-5 | . | TRBV7-9 | TGTGCCAGCAGCTTAGGCGGGCTCCAGCCCCAGCATTTT | CASSLGGLQPQHF
. | 12 | TRBJ1-5 | . | TRBV28 | TGTGCCAGCAGTGGAAATAATCAGCCCCAGCATTTT | CASSGNNQPQHF
. | 12 | TRBJ1-5 | . | TRBV7-2 | TGTGCCAGCAGCTTAGACTTTCAGCCCCAGCATTTT | CASSLDFQPQHF
. | 13 | TRBJ2-7 | few | TRBV6-5 | TGTGCCAGCAGAGACGCGACAGATTACGAGCAGTACTTC | CASRDATDYEQYF
TRBD1 | 15 | TRBJ2-7 | . | TRBV6-1 | TGTGCCAGCAGTGAGGGACAGGGCCCCTCCTACGAGCAGTACTTC | CASSEGQGPSYEQYF
TRBD2 | 17 | TRBJ2-4 | . | TRBV7-2 | TGTGCCAGCAGCCAGGGACTAGCGGGAGTAGCCAAAAACATTCAGTACTTC | CASSQGLAGVAKNIQYF
TRBD1 | 14 | TRBJ1-1 | . | TRBV6-5 | TGTGCCAGCAGACTCAACAGGGGCTGGGTCGGAGCTTTCTTT | CASRLNRGWVGAFF
. | 14 | TRBJ1-2 | . | TRBV28 | TGTGCCAGCAGTTCGGCAGGACTGCTCTATGGCTACACCTTC | CASSSAGLLYGYTF
. | 14 | TRBJ2-3 | few | TRBV11-1 | TGTGCCAGCAGCTTAGGGACAGGCACAGATACGCAGTATTTT | CASSLGTGTDTQYF
. | 13 | TRBJ1-2 | . | TRBV6-1 | TGTGCCAGCAGTCGAGAGCCCAACTATGGCTACACCTTC | CASSREPNYGYTF
. | 10 | TRBJ1-1 | . | TRBV29-1 | TGCAGCGTCGGACAGTCTGAAGCTTTCTTT | CSVGQSEAFF
. | 14 | TRBJ1-3 | . | TRBV7-6 | TGTGCCAGCTCCCCGGAAATTTCTGGAAACACCATATATTTT | CASSPEISGNTIYF
. | 13 | TRBJ2-7 | . | TRBV6-6 | TGTGCCAGCAGTTACGCTGGTGGGTACGAGCAGTACTTC | CASSYAGGYEQYF
TRBD1 | 17 | TRBJ2-6 | . | TRBV19 | TGTGCCAGTAGCCAGACAGGGACGGTCTCTGGGGCCAACGTCCTGACTTTC | CASSQTGTVSGANVLTF
TRBD2 | 17 | TRBJ2-7 | . | TRBV4-2 | TGTGCCAGCAGCCAAGATCGTAGTAGCGGGGGGTCCTACGAGCAGTACTTC | CASSQDRSSGGSYEQYF
TRBD2 | 16 | TRBJ2-1 | . | TRBV7-2 | TGTGCCAGCAGCTTAATCGCTAGCGGGAGGGGTAATGAGCAGTTCTTC | CASSLIASGRGNEQFF
TRBD2 | 16 | TRBJ2-1 | . | TRBV7-2 | TGTGCCAGCAAACCCTCTCTAGCGGCAACTTACAATGAGCAGTTCTTC | CASKPSLAATYNEQFF
. | 13 | TRBJ2-1 | . | TRBV10-1 | TGCGCCACCCGGGACTGGTTTACCAATGAGCAGTTCTTC | CATRDWFTNEQFF
. | 13 | TRBJ2-7 | . | TRBV15 | TGTGCCACCAGCCCCGGGACGTCCTACGAGCAGTACTTC | CATSPGTSYEQYF
. | 15 | TRBJ2-5 | . | TRBV7-2 | TGTGCCAGCAGCTCCATGGGGGGTCTCGACGAGACCCAGTACTTC | CASSSMGGLDETQYF
. | 12 | TRBJ1-1 | . | TRBV7-9 | TGTGCCAGCAGCTTAGCATTGAATGCAGCTTTCTTT | CASSLALNAAFF
TRBD1 | 15 | TRBJ2-5 | . | TRBV19 | TGTGCCAGTAGCCCTGAAAGGGGGCACCAAGAGACCCAGTACTTC | CASSPERGHQETQYF
. | 12 | TRBJ2-7 | . | TRBV28 | TGTGCCAGCAGCGGTCGGACAAACGAGCAGTACTTC | CASSGRTNEQYF
. | 13 | TRBJ2-5 | . | TRBV27 | TGTGCCAGCAGTTTTACAGGGAGGGAGACCCAGTACTTC | CASSFTGRETQYF
TRBD1 | 20 | TRBJ2-7 | . | TRBV7-3 | TGTGCCAGCAGCCCGACAACAGGACAGGGAATTCGGGGAGTTTCCTACGAGCAGTACTTC | CASSPTTGQGIRGVSYEQYF
TRBD1 | 14 | TRBJ2-7 | once | TRBV28 | TGTGCCAGCAGTTGGGGACAGAAGTCCTACGAGCAGTACTTC | CASSWGQKSYEQYF
. | 16 | TRBJ2-7 | once | TRBV6-6 | TGTGCCAGCAGTTCCCCTCAGCATGGGCTTTCCTACGAGCAGTACTTC | CASSSPQHGLSYEQYF